This T cell receptor beta chain was observed in a study of T cells in Graves' hyperthyroidism and ophthalmopathy. This clonotype showed up many times. With duration under 3 months, ophthalmopathy was active: Clinical Activity Score at least 3, NOSPECS at least 4. RNA transcripts gave rise to amplified TCR beta CDR3 regions. First-round RT-PCR of the TCR CDR3 relied on the HTBI primer set. One entry per CDR3 protein results from TCRdb running MiXCR on the multiplex PCR reads. The data hold 250,000 to 350,000 distinct CDR3 sequences, with about 17% observed a single time. With V trimmed by 4 bases and J by 2 bases, 5 bases remained unmatched. This CDR3 has 15 amino acids. The germline V gene has CDR1 LGHDT and CDR2 YNNKEL (reference sequence).

The TCR comes from a woman aged 55-70 years with Graves' ophthalmopathy. V is TRBV3-1 and J is TRBJ1-2, with 9 bases that match TRBD1. The sequenced material came from blood. The CDR3 here is CASSPSDRGNYGYTF. The DNA of the CDR3 is TGTGCCAGCAGCCCATCGGACAGGGGAAACTATGGCTACACCTTC.